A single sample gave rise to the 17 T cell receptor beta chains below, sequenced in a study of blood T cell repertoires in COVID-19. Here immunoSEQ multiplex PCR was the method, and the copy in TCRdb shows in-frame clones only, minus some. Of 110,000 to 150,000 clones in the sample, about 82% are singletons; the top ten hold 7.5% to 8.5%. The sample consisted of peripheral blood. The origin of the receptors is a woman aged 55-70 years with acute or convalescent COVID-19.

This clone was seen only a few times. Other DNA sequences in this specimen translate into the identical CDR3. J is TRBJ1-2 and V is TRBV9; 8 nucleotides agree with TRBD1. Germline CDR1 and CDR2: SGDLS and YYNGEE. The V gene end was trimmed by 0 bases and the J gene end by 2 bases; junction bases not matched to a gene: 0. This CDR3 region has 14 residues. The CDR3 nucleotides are TGTGCCAGCAGCGTAGGACAGGGGAACTATGGCTACACCTTC. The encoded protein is CASSVGQGNYGYTF.

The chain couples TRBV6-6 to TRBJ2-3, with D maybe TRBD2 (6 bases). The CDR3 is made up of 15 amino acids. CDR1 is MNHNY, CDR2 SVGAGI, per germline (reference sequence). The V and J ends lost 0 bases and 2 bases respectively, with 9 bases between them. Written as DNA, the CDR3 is TGTGCCAGCAGTTACTCGAGCGGGTCCACAGATACGCAGTATTTT. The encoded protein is CASSYSSGSTDTQYF.

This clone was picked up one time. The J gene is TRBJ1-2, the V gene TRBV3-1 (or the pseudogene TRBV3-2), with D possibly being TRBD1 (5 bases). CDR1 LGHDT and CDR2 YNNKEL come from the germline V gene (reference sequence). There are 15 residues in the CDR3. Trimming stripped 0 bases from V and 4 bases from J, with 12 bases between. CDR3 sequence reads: CASSQDVGTGYGYTF. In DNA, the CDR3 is TGTGCCAGCAGCCAAGATGTCGGGACTGGCTATGGCTACACCTTC.

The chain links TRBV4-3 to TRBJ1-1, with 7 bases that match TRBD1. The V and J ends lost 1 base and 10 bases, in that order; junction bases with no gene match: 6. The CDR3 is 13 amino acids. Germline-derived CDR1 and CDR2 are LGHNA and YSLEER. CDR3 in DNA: TGCGCCAGCAGCCAAGGGGCAGGGGGTGGAGCTTTCTTT. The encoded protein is CASSQGAGGGAFF.

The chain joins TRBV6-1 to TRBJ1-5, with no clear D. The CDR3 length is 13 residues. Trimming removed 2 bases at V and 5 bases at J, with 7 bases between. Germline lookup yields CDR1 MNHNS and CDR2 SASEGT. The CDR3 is CASSELQYQPQHF. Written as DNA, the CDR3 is TGTGCCAGCAGTGAACTACAGTATCAGCCCCAGCATTTT.

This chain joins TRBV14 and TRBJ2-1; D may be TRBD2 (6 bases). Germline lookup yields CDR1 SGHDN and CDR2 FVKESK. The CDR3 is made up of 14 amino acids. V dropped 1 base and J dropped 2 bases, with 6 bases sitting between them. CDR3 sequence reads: CASSQAGAYNEQFF. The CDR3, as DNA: TGTGCCAGCAGCCAAGCGGGGGCCTACAATGAGCAGTTCTTC.

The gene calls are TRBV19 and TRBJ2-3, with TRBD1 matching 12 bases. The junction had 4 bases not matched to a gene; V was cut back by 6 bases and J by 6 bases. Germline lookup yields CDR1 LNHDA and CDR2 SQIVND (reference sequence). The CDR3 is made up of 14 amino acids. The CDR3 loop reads CASSRDRGRDTQYF. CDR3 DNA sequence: TGTGCCAGTAGCAGGGACAGGGGGCGTGATACGCAGTATTTT.

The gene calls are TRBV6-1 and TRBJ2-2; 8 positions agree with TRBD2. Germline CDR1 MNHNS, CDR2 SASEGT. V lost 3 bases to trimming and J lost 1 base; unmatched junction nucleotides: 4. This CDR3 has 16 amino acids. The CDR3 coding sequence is TGTGCCAGCAGTGATAGACTAGCGATGAACACCGGGGAGCTGTTTTTT. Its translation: CASSDRLAMNTGELFF.

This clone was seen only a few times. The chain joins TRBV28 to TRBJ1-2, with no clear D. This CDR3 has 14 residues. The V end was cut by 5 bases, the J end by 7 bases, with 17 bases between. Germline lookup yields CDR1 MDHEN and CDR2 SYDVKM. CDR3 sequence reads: CASSPHGIRIGYTF. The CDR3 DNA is TGTGCCAGCAGTCCTCACGGGATCCGTATTGGCTACACCTTC.

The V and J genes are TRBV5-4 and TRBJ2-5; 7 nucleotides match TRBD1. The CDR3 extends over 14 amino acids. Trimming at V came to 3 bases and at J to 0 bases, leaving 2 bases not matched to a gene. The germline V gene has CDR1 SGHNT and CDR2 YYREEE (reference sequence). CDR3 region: CASSSQGDQETQYF. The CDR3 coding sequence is TGTGCCAGCAGCTCTCAGGGGGACCAAGAGACCCAGTACTTC.

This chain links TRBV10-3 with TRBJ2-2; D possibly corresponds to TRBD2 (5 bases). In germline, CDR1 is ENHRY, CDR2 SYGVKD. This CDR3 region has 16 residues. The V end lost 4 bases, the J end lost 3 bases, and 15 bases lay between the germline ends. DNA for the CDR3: TGTGCCATCAGTGCAGTGCAGACGAGGGACACCGGGGAGCTGTTTTTT. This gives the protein CAISAVQTRDTGELFF.

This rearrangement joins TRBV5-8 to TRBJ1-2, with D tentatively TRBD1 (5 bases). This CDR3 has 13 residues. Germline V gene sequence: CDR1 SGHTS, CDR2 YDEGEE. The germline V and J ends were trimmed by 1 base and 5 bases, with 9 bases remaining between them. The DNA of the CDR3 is TGTGCCAGCAGCTTGAGCAGGGATTATGGCTACACCTTC. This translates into CASSLSRDYGYTF.

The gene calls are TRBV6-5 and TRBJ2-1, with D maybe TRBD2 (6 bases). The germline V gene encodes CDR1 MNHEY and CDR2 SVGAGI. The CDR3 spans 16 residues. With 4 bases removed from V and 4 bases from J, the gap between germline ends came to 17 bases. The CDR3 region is CASSSSGGTSYNEQFF. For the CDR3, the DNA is TGTGCCAGCAGTTCCTCAGGAGGGACTTCATACAATGAGCAGTTCTTC.

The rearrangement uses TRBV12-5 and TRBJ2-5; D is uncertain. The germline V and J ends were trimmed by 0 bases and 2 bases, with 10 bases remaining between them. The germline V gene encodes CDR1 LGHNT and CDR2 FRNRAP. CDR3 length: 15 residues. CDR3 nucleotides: TGTGCTAGTGGTTTGGTTCGCGGAAGTCAAGAGACCCAGTACTTC. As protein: CASGLVRGSQETQYF.

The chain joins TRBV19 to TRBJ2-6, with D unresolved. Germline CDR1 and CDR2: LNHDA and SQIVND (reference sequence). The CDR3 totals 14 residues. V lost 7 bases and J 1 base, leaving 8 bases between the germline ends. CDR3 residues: CASNYESGANVLTF. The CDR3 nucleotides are TGTGCCAGTAATTATGAGTCTGGGGCCAACGTCCTGACTTTC.

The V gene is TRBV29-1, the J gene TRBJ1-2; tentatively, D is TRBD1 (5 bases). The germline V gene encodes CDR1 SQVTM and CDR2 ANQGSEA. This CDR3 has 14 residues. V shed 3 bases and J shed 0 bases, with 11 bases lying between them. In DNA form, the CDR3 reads TGCAGCGTTGATAAGCCGGGGGCTAACTATGGCTACACCTTC. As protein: CSVDKPGANYGYTF.

The CDR3 bases are TGTGCCAGCAGGGGACAGGGCCAAGAGACCCAGTACTTC. Translation: CASRGQGQETQYF. The V and J genes are TRBV12-3 or TRBV12-4 and TRBJ2-5; 9 bases match TRBD1. Unmatched junction bases numbered 0, after V lost 6 bases and J lost 1 base. The CDR3 sequence is 13 residues long.